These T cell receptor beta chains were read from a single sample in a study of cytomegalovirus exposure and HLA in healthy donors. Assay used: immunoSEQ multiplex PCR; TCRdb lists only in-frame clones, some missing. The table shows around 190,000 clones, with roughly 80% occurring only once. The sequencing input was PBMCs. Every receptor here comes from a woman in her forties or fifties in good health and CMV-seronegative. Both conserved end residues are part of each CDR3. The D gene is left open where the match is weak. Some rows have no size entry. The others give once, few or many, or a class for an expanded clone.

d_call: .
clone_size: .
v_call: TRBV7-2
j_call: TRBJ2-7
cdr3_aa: CASSLNAVYEQYF
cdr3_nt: TGTGCCAGCAGCTTAAACGCGGTCTACGAGCAGTACTTC

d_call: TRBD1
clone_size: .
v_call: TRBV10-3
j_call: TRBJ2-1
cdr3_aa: CAINGQGNNEQFF
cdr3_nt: TGTGCCATCAATGGACAGGGGAACAATGAGCAGTTCTTC

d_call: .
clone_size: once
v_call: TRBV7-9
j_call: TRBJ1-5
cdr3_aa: CASSLAAGANQPQHF
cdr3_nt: TGTGCCAGCAGCTTAGCCGCGGGGGCTAATCAGCCCCAGCATTTT

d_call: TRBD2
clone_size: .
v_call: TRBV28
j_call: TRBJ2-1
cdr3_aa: CARCGTSDNEQFF
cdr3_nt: TGTGCCAGGTGCGGGACTAGCGACAATGAGCAGTTCTTC

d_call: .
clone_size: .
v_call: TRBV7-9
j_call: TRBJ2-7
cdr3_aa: CASTQSGATYEQYF
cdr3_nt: TGTGCCAGCACCCAGAGTGGAGCCACCTACGAGCAGTACTTC

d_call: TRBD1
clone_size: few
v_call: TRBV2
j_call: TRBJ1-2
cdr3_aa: CASSAVGTDLYGYTF
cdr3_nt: TGTGCCAGCAGTGCAGTGGGGACAGACCTCTATGGCTACACCTTC

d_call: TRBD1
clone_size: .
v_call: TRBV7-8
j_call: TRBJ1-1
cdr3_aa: CASSPITGQGSNREAFF
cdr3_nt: TGTGCCAGCAGCCCAATTACGGGACAGGGGTCAAATAGGGAAGCTTTCTTT

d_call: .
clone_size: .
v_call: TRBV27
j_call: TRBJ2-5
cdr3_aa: CASSYLPTSIQETQYF
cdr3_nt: TGTGCCAGCAGTTATTTACCCACTAGCATCCAAGAGACCCAGTACTTC

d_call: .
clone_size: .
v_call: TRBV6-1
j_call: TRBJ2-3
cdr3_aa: CASSESGGAYTQYF
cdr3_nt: TGTGCCAGCAGTGAGTCGGGGGGCGCATATACGCAGTATTTT

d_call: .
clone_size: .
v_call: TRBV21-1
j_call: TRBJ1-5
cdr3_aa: CANREGGNQPQHF
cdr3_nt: TGTGCCAACCGGGAGGGTGGCAATCAGCCCCAGCATTTT

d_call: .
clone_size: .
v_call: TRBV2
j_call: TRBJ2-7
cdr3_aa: CASRLDRYYEQYF
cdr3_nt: TGTGCCAGCAGGCTTGACAGGTACTACGAGCAGTACTTC

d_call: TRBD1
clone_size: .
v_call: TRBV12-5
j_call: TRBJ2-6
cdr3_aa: CASAPGQPGANVLTF
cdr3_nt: TGTGCTAGTGCCCCGGGACAGCCTGGGGCCAACGTCCTGACTTTC

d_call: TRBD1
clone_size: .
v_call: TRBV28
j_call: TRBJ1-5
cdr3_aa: CATHDRGNQPQHF
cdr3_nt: TGTGCCACCCACGACAGGGGCAATCAGCCCCAGCATTTT

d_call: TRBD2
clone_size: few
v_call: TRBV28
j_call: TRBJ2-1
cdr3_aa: CASSSLPSGRCEQFF
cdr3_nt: TGTGCCAGCAGCAGCCTACCCAGCGGGAGGTGTGAGCAGTTCTTC

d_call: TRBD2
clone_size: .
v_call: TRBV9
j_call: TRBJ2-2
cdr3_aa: CASNGLAGGLNTGELFF
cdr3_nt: TGTGCCAGCAACGGACTAGCGGGGGGCCTGAACACCGGGGAGCTGTTTTTT

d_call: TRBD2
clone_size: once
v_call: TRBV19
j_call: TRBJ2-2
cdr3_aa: CASTRSLLAGGTGELFF
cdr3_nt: TGTGCCAGTACCCGGAGCCTACTAGCGGGGGGCACCGGGGAGCTGTTTTTT